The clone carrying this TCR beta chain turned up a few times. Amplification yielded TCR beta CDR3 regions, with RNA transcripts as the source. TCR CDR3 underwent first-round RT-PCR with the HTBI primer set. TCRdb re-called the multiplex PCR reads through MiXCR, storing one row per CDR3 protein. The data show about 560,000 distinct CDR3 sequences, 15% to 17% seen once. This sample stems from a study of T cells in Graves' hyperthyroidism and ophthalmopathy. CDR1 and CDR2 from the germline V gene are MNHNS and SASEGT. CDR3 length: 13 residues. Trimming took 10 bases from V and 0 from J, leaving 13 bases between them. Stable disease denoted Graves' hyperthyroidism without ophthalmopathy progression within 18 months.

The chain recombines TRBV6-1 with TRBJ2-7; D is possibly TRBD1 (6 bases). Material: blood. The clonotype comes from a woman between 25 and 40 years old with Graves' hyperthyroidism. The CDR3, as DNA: TGTGCCACCAGGGACACCAACTCCTACGAGCAGTACTTC. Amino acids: CATRDTNSYEQYF.